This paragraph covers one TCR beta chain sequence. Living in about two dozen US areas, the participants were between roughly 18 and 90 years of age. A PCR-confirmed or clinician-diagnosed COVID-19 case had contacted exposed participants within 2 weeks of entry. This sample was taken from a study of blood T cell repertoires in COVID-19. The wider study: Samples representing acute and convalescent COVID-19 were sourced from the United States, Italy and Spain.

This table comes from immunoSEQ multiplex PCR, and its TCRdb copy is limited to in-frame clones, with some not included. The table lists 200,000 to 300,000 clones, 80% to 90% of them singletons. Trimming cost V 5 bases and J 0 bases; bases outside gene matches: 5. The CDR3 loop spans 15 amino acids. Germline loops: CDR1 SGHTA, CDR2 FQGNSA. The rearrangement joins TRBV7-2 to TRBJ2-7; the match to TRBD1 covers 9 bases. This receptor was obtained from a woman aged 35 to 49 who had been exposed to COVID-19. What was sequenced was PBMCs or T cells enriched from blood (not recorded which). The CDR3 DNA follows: TGTGCCAGCAGCCCCGGGACAGGGTTCTCCTACGAGCAGTACTTC. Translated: CASSPGTGFSYEQYF.